This entry lists 21 T cell receptor beta chains sequenced from one sample in a study of blood T cell repertoires in COVID-19. Profiling relied on immunoSEQ multiplex PCR, and the TCRdb table lists in-frame clones only, not all of them. The sample consists of some 230,000 clones, around 86% of them appearing once. The sequencing input was peripheral blood. These receptors all stem from a woman aged 50 to 60 with COVID-19, enrolled during active disease.

The DNA for the CDR3 is TGTGCCAGCAGCCATACGCTCTTCGGGGCAGGGGATTATGGCTACACCTTC. Its translation: CASSHTLFGAGDYGYTF. This chain uses TRBV3-1 (or the pseudogene TRBV3-2) with TRBJ1-2; a weak D match, TRBD1 (6 bases). Germline CDR1 is LGHDT and CDR2 is YNNKEL (reference sequence). Trimming left V 3 bases short and J 5 bases short, with 22 bases between. This CDR3 is 17 amino acids long.

The rearrangement links TRBV5-1 to TRBJ2-7; 7 bases match TRBD1. With 6 bases clipped from V and 2 bases from J, the junction kept 8 bases outside the gene matches. The CDR3 has 14 amino acids. Germline values: CDR1 SGHRS, CDR2 YFSETQ. The CDR3 coding sequence is TGCGCCAGCACCCTGACAGGGTCGACCTACGAGCAGTACTTC. Protein product: CASTLTGSTYEQYF.

This clone was seen more than once but under ten times. V is TRBV9 and J is TRBJ1-2; 9 nucleotides agree with TRBD1. The CDR3 is made up of 17 amino acids. Germline values: CDR1 SGDLS, CDR2 YYNGEE. V lost 3 bases, J lost 2 bases, and 11 bases stayed unmatched. CDR3 DNA sequence: TGTGCCAGCAGCGCCCTTCGACAGGGGGATAAGAACTATGGCTACACCTTC. This encodes CASSALRQGDKNYGYTF.

The chain carries TRBV10-2 and TRBJ2-1; the match to TRBD1 covers 8 bases. CDR3 length: 15 amino acids. Losses at the gene ends were 7 bases for V and 6 bases for J; bases not matched to a gene: 11. In germline, CDR1 is WSHSY, CDR2 SAAADI. CDR3 sequence reads: CASTLTGASSNEQFF. DNA of the CDR3: TGCGCCAGCACGCTGACAGGGGCGAGCAGCAATGAGCAGTTCTTC.

This clone was picked up one time. The rearrangement uses TRBV5-5 and TRBJ2-2, with D possibly TRBD2 on 6 matching bases. Germline-derived CDR1 and CDR2 are SGHKS and YYEKEE (reference sequence). CDR3 length: 15 amino acids. Trimming cost V 4 bases and J 1 base, with 11 bases left between them. The CDR3 loop is CASSTGTVNTGELFF. CDR3 bases: TGTGCCAGCAGCACCGGGACTGTGAACACCGGGGAGCTGTTTTTT.

CDR3 bases: TGTGCCAGCAGTTACTCGATAGACGGGGATACTGAAGCTTTCTTT. It encodes CASSYSIDGDTEAFF. The genes are TRBV6-5 and TRBJ1-1, with D unresolved. The CDR3 consists of 15 residues. In germline, CDR1 is MNHEY, CDR2 SVGAGI. V lost 0 bases to trimming and J lost 5 bases, with 13 bases between them.

The V and J genes are TRBV5-1 and TRBJ1-1; 10 bases map to TRBD1. The CDR3 spans 16 residues. CDR1 is SGHRS, CDR2 YFSETQ, per germline. Trimming removed 4 bases from V and 4 bases from J; junction bases left unmatched: 10. The CDR3 coding sequence is TGCGCCAGCAGCGTGTCGGGGACAGGGGCTTTCACTGAAGCTTTCTTT. It yields the protein CASSVSGTGAFTEAFF. The full variable domain, its missing parts supplied by reference TRBV5-1 and TRBJ1-1, is KAGVTQTPRYLIKTRGQQVTLSCSPISGHRSVSWYQQTPGQGLQFLFEYFSETQRNKGNFPGRFSGRQFSNSRSEMNVSTLELGDSALYLCASSVSGTGAFTEAFFGQGTRLTVV.

This clone was seen a handful of times. The chain employs TRBV4-2 and TRBJ2-2; 8 nucleotides line up with TRBD2. Trimming at V came to 1 base and at J to 3 bases, leaving 4 bases not matched to a gene. CDR1 is LGHNA and CDR2 is YNFKEQ in the germline V gene. This CDR3 comprises 16 residues. CDR3 protein: CASSQVSGAYTGELFF. DNA for the CDR3: TGTGCCAGCAGCCAAGTTAGCGGGGCCTACACCGGGGAGCTGTTTTTT.

The CDR3 spells CATSDLGGGLGTQYF. DNA for the CDR3: TGTGCCACCAGTGATTTAGGAGGGGGCCTAGGGACGCAGTATTTT. This chain uses TRBV24-1 with TRBJ2-3, with D perhaps matching TRBD1 (7 bases). Trimming stripped 1 base from V and 9 bases from J, with 16 bases between. Germline V gene sequence: CDR1 KGHDR, CDR2 SFDVKD. The CDR3 sequence is 15 residues long.

CDR3 DNA: TGTGCCAGCAGCTTGAGTGGGGGGGTCGGCACAGATACGCAGTATTTT. Protein product: CASSLSGGVGTDTQYF. This chain uses TRBV5-4 with TRBJ2-3; 7 bases match TRBD2. With V trimmed by 1 base and J by 1 base, 6 bases remained unmatched. The CDR3 runs to 16 residues. Germline V gene lookup returns CDR1 SGHNT and CDR2 YYREEE (reference sequence).

The chain combines TRBV10-3 with TRBJ1-2; D perhaps matches TRBD1 (5 bases). CDR3 length: 13 residues. V was shortened by 7 bases and J by 3 bases, with 12 bases between the two germline ends. Germline V lookup: CDR1 ENHRY, CDR2 SYGVKD. The CDR3 nucleotides read TGTGCCATCAAACAGGCCGGAGACTATGGCTACACCTTC. Translated: CAIKQAGDYGYTF.

This clone turned up a few times. The J gene is TRBJ2-1, the V gene TRBV4-3; 8 positions agree with TRBD2. The trim removed 1 base at V and 2 bases at J, leaving 4 bases unmatched. The V gene's germline CDR1 is LGHNA and CDR2 YSLEER. The CDR3 totals 16 residues. CDR3 protein: CASSQGVGLAYNEQFF. In DNA form, the CDR3 reads TGCGCCAGCAGCCAAGGGGTGGGACTAGCCTACAATGAGCAGTTCTTC.

The chain employs TRBV12-3 or TRBV12-4 and TRBJ1-1; D might be TRBD1 (6 bases). V lost 6 bases, J lost 6 bases, and 11 bases lay in between. The length of the CDR3 is 12 residues. The CDR3 loop reads CASSIRGSEAFF. The CDR3 DNA is TGTGCCAGCAGCATAAGGGGGTCTGAAGCTTTCTTT.

The V and J genes are TRBV9 and TRBJ2-6; D may be TRBD2 (5 bases). CDR1 and CDR2 from the germline V gene are SGDLS and YYNGEE. The CDR3 totals 14 residues. The V gene lost 4 bases and the J gene lost 2 bases, with 7 bases spanning the gap. The CDR3 DNA reads TGTGCCAGCAGCCCCGGGGCTGGGGCCAACGTCCTGACTTTC. Residues: CASSPGAGANVLTF.

Here the CDR3 reads CATQGLSNEQFF. In DNA, the CDR3 is TGTGCCACCCAGGGATTGAGCAATGAGCAGTTCTTC. This rearrangement joins TRBV15 to TRBJ2-1, with D tentatively TRBD1 (5 bases). The length of the CDR3 is 12 residues. Looked up from germline, CDR1 is LNHNV and CDR2 is YYDKDF (reference sequence). V lost 8 bases to trimming and J lost 6 bases, with 11 bases between them.

V usage is TRBV9 and J usage is TRBJ1-1; tentatively, D is TRBD1 (5 bases). CDR3 length: 17 residues. The V gene's germline CDR1 is SGDLS and CDR2 YYNGEE. V was shortened by 0 bases and J by 4 bases, with 19 bases between the two germline ends. CDR3 region: CASSVDPQGGLSTEAFF. For the CDR3, the DNA is TGTGCCAGCAGCGTAGATCCCCAGGGAGGGTTGAGCACTGAAGCTTTCTTT.

The chain links TRBV10-1 to TRBJ2-5; no definite D call. The CDR3 runs 13 residues. In germline, CDR1 is WNHNN, CDR2 SYGVQD (reference sequence). With 4 bases removed from V and 1 base from J, the gap between germline ends came to 7 bases. The CDR3 nucleotides are TGCGCCAGCAGTGTTTCCGTCCAAGAGACCCAGTACTTC. Its translation is CASSVSVQETQYF.

This clone was observed a handful of times. J is TRBJ2-7 and V is TRBV5-1; 7 nucleotides match TRBD2. The CDR3 is 15 amino acids. Germline values: CDR1 SGHRS, CDR2 YFSETQ. Trimming removed 2 bases from V and 0 bases from J; junction bases left unmatched: 5. For the CDR3, the DNA is TGCGCCAGCAGCTTACCGGGACTAAGCTCCTACGAGCAGTACTTC. Translating gives CASSLPGLSSYEQYF.

V is TRBV27 and J is TRBJ1-2, with TRBD1 as a possible D gene (5 bases). Trimming left V 4 bases short and J 8 bases short, with 17 bases between. Germline V gene lookup returns CDR1 MNHEY and CDR2 SMNVEV (reference sequence). The CDR3 totals 14 residues. The CDR3 region is CASSSDTRARGYTF. The CDR3 nucleotides read TGTGCCAGCAGTTCGGACACCCGGGCCCGAGGCTACACCTTC.

This clone was found once. The genes are TRBV29-1 and TRBJ2-5; possible D gene TRBD2, 6 bases. Germline V lookup: CDR1 SQVTM, CDR2 ANQGSEA. The CDR3 length is 13 residues. The V gene lost 3 bases and the J gene lost 6 bases, with 14 bases spanning the gap. Here the CDR3 DNA reads TGCAGCGTTGACTCCGGGAGTGGGAAGACCCAGTACTTC. It is translated as CSVDSGSGKTQYF. The whole variable domain, filled in from reference TRBV29-1 and TRBJ2-5, reads SAVISQKPSRDICQRGTSLTIQCQVDSQVTMMFWYRQQPGQSLTLIATANQGSEATYESGFVIDKFPISRPNLTFSTLTVSNMSPEDSSIYLCSVDSGSGKTQYFGPGTRLLVL.

Many counts were recorded for this clone. J is TRBJ1-5 and V is TRBV6-1; 7 positions agree with TRBD1. After removal of 0 bases from V and 4 bases from J, the junction contained 3 bases not matched to a gene. Germline V gene data show CDR1 as MNHNS and CDR2 as SASEGT. CDR3 length: 15 amino acids. The CDR3 protein is CASSEAGQQNQPQHF. CDR3 in DNA: TGTGCCAGCAGTGAAGCGGGACAGCAAAATCAGCCCCAGCATTTT.